The 26 T cell receptor beta chains presented below share a single source sample, sequenced in a study of memory CD4+ T cells and cytomegalovirus serostatus. Single viable CD3+CD4+CD8-CD45RO+ cells were sorted as the memory CD4+ T cells. Here immunoSEQ multiplex PCR was the method, and the copy in TCRdb shows in-frame clones only, minus some. Among 50,000 to 70,000 clones listed, around 79% were seen once. Sequences were obtained from memory CD4+ T cells from blood. Receptor source: an adult in good health and CMV-seropositive.

With respect to this clone: This sample also contains other DNA sequences that code for the same CDR3. The V call is TRBV28, the J call TRBJ2-7; a possible D gene is TRBD2 (5 bases). This CDR3 is 12 amino acids long. V was pared by 1 base and J by 7 bases, with 8 bases between. The germline gives CDR1 MDHEN, CDR2 SYDVKM. The CDR3 region has the DNA TGTGCCAGCAGTTTATTGGGCGGGGAGCAGTACTTC. Its protein is CASSLLGGEQYF.

The V gene is TRBV7-9, the J gene TRBJ1-4, with D possibly being TRBD1 (5 bases). CDR1 SEHNR and CDR2 FQNEAQ come from the germline V gene (reference sequence). The CDR3 consists of 14 residues. V was trimmed by 4 bases and J by 5 bases, leaving 11 bases between them. The CDR3 spells CASSWGGENEKLFF. In nucleotides, the CDR3 is TGTGCCAGCAGCTGGGGGGGTGAAAATGAAAAACTGTTTTTT.

This clone was detected a few times. This chain joins TRBV10-1 and TRBJ1-2; possibly TRBD1 for D (6 bases). The CDR3 has 14 residues. Per germline, CDR1 WNHNN and CDR2 SYGVQD (reference sequence). V shed 8 bases and J shed 4 bases, with 17 bases lying between them. This CDR3 is CASGEAGVCYGYTF. The CDR3 DNA reads TGCGCCAGCGGAGAGGCAGGGGTTTGCTATGGCTACACCTTC.

This chain uses TRBV7-6 with TRBJ2-7, with 12 bases lining up with TRBD2. Germline CDR1 and CDR2: SGHVS and FNYEAQ. V was clipped by 5 bases and J by 0 bases; unmatched bases: 2. This CDR3 has 15 residues. The CDR3 region has the DNA TGTGCCAGCAGCAGACTAGCGGGGGACTCCTACGAGCAGTACTTC. It specifies CASSRLAGDSYEQYF.

This chain connects TRBV4-3 to TRBJ1-1, with 7 bases matching TRBD1. Germline trimming cut 4 bases from V and 5 bases from J; bases unmatched to any gene: 4. The germline V gene has CDR1 LGHNA and CDR2 YSLEER. This CDR3 contains 13 residues. The CDR3: CASSRGGLTEAFF. DNA for the CDR3: TGCGCCAGCAGCCGAGGGGGCTTGACTGAAGCTTTCTTT.

The chain joins TRBV28 to TRBJ1-1; D call uncertain. CDR1 MDHEN and CDR2 SYDVKM come from the germline V gene. Trimming removed 6 bases from V and 0 bases from J, with 14 bases in between. CDR3 size: 15 residues. CDR3 sequence (DNA): TGTGCCAGCAGACCGGGTCACTTAATGAACACTGAAGCTTTCTTT. Translating gives CASRPGHLMNTEAFF.

In DNA, the CDR3 is TGTGCCTTGACAGGGGGCCCGGGCGACACTGAAGCTTTCTTT. Translating it yields CALTGGPGDTEAFF. The genes are TRBV30 and TRBJ1-1, with 10 nucleotides matching TRBD1. Trimming at V came to 7 bases and at J to 3 bases, leaving 8 bases not matched to a gene. This CDR3 spans 14 amino acids. Per germline, CDR1 GTSNPN and CDR2 SVGIG (reference sequence).

V gene TRBV15 combines with J gene TRBJ2-3, with 8 bases that match TRBD2. The CDR3 is 17 residues long. V trimming: 5 bases; J trimming: 4 bases; junction bases outside the gene matches: 14. Per the germline V gene, CDR1 is LNHNV and CDR2 is YYDKDF (reference sequence). The CDR3 DNA follows: TGTGCCACCAGCGTTGAATTCCGGGAGGGCCGCCCAGATACGCAGTATTTT. This sequence encodes CATSVEFREGRPDTQYF.

A few counts support this clone. The chain combines TRBV19 with TRBJ1-5; D ambiguous. Germline CDR1 LNHDA, CDR2 SQIVND (reference sequence). The CDR3 runs 13 residues. The V gene lost 6 bases and the J gene lost 4 bases, with 10 bases spanning the gap. As DNA, the CDR3 is TGTGCCAGTAGGGGTCACCGAAATCAGCCCCAGCATTTT. Amino acids: CASRGHRNQPQHF. Full variable domain (missing parts from reference TRBV19 and TRBJ1-5): DGGITQSPKYLFRKEGQNVTLSCEQNLNHDAMYWYRQDPGQGLRLIYYSQIVNDFQKGDIAEGYSVSREKKESFPLTVTSAQKNPTAFYLCASRGHRNQPQHFGDGTRLSIL.

V gene TRBV19 combines with J gene TRBJ2-2; D gene unclear. Trimming stripped 7 bases from V and 0 bases from J, with 6 bases between. This CDR3 has 13 residues. From germline, CDR1 is LNHDA and CDR2 SQIVND (reference sequence). CDR3 residues: CASTPSNTGELFF. The CDR3 DNA sequence: TGTGCCAGTACCCCATCGAACACCGGGGAGCTGTTTTTT.

The chain carries TRBV27 and TRBJ2-2; D ambiguous. Trimming stripped 6 bases from V and 0 bases from J, with 14 bases between. In germline, CDR1 is MNHEY, CDR2 SMNVEV (reference sequence). The CDR3 spans 16 residues. The CDR3 reads CASRNTRESNTGELFF. The CDR3 DNA follows: TGTGCCAGCAGGAACACGAGAGAGTCGAACACCGGGGAGCTGTTTTTT.

This clone was recorded a few times. The chain is built from TRBV6-4 and TRBJ2-7; 9 nucleotides agree with TRBD2. The V segment lost 7 bases and the J segment 3 bases; nucleotides outside the gene matches: 19. The CDR3 spans 18 residues. Germline V gene lookup returns CDR1 MRHNA and CDR2 SNTAGT. CDR3 amino acids: CASTRRQNSGSTLYEQYV. The CDR3 DNA sequence: TGTGCCAGCACTCGACGTCAGAATAGCGGGAGTACGCTCTACGAGCAGTACGTC.

This chain joins TRBV25-1 and TRBJ2-2; 7 positions agree with TRBD1. With V trimmed by 3 bases and J by 6 bases, 4 bases remained unmatched. The CDR3 loop spans 14 amino acids. Looked up from germline, CDR1 is MGHDK and CDR2 is SYGVNS. CDR3 sequence: CASSDPTGSGELFF. The CDR3 region has the DNA TGTGCCAGCAGTGACCCGACAGGGTCCGGGGAGCTGTTTTTT.

V gene TRBV11-3 combines with J gene TRBJ2-1; D is perhaps TRBD1 or TRBD2 (5 bases each). CDR3 length: 16 residues. V was trimmed by 5 bases and J by 4 bases, leaving 18 bases between them. Per the germline V gene, CDR1 is SGHNT and CDR2 is YENEEA. The chain's CDR3 is CASSDRGTQNYNEQFF. The CDR3 region has the DNA TGTGCCAGCAGCGATAGAGGGACCCAAAATTACAATGAGCAGTTCTTC.

V is TRBV5-8 and J is TRBJ2-2, with 7 bases aligning to TRBD1. V lost 4 bases, J lost 2 bases, and 8 bases stayed unmatched. This CDR3 spans 16 amino acids. Germline V gene data show CDR1 as SGHTS and CDR2 as YDEGEE. In DNA form, the CDR3 reads TGTGCCAGCAGCCTGGGACAGAGTATTAACACCGGGGAGCTGTTTTTT. Amino acid sequence: CASSLGQSINTGELFF.

V usage is TRBV6-1 and J usage is TRBJ1-5, with 8 bases that match TRBD1. The CDR3 loop spans 15 amino acids. V shed 6 bases and J 3 bases; nucleotides not matched to a gene: 7. CDR1 is MNHNS, CDR2 SASEGT, per germline. CDR3 in DNA: TGTGCCAGCAGGACCGGACAGGGAGCCAATCAGCCCCAGCATTTT. Translating it yields CASRTGQGANQPQHF.

The rearrangement uses TRBV6-6 and TRBJ2-3; D is unresolved. Germline V CDR1 and CDR2: MNHNY, SVGAGI (reference sequence). CDR3 length: 14 amino acids. The V gene lost 8 bases and the J gene lost 2 bases, with 14 bases spanning the gap. This chain's CDR3 is CASSPVRNTDTQYF. The CDR3, as DNA: TGTGCCAGCTCCCCGGTGCGGAACACAGATACGCAGTATTTT.

CDR3 DNA sequence: TGTGCCAGCAGCTTAGGGTCCCGACTTGGAACCGGGGAGCTGTTTTTT. This gives the protein CASSLGSRLGTGELFF. The V gene is TRBV7-8, the J gene TRBJ2-2; D not resolved. The V gene's germline CDR1 is SGHVS and CDR2 FQNEAQ. Trimming removed 1 base from V and 5 bases from J, with 14 bases in between. CDR3 length: 16 residues.

The chain combines TRBV18 with TRBJ2-1; the match to TRBD1 covers 7 bases. The CDR3 sequence is 13 residues long. Germline-derived CDR1 and CDR2 are KGHSH and LQKENI. V was pared by 3 bases and J by 8 bases, with 4 bases of the junction left unmatched. The CDR3 protein is CASSPPQGYEQFF. In DNA, the CDR3 is TGTGCCAGCTCACCTCCACAGGGGTATGAGCAGTTCTTC.

In its sample, this clone ranks as medium-sized (0.01 to 0.1%). J is TRBJ1-4 and V is TRBV7-9, with D uncertain. This CDR3 comprises 13 residues. V was trimmed by 4 bases and J by 6 bases, leaving 9 bases between them. Germline CDR1 reads SEHNR; CDR2 reads FQNEAQ (reference sequence). The CDR3 reads CASSSDNYEKLFF. The CDR3 coding sequence is TGTGCCAGCAGCTCAGACAACTATGAAAAACTGTTTTTT.

V is TRBV4-3 and J is TRBJ1-2; no clear D gene. CDR1 LGHNA and CDR2 YSLEER come from the germline V gene. Trimming took off 0 bases at V and 6 bases at J, with 11 bases between the two ends. The length of the CDR3 is 14 residues. The CDR3: CASSQDLKGNGYTF. The DNA of the CDR3 is TGCGCCAGCAGCCAAGATTTGAAGGGAAATGGCTACACCTTC.

The J gene is TRBJ2-6, the V gene TRBV4-1, with 7 nucleotides matching TRBD1. The ends lost 4 bases at V and 0 bases at J; junction bases unmatched: 3. CDR1 is MGHRA and CDR2 is YSYEKL in the germline V gene. The CDR3 has 16 amino acids. The CDR3 sequence is CASSRRQGSGANVLTF. The CDR3 DNA reads as TGCGCCAGCAGCCGGCGACAGGGCTCTGGGGCCAACGTCCTGACTTTC.

The J gene is TRBJ2-1, the V gene TRBV7-8; TRBD1 is a possible D gene (6 bases). Trimming left V 5 bases short and J 1 base short, with 12 bases between. The CDR3 has 15 residues. The germline V gene encodes CDR1 SGHVS and CDR2 FQNEAQ. For the CDR3, the DNA is TGTGCCAGCAGCCCTCAAGGGGGTTCCTACAATGAGCAGTTCTTC. Residues: CASSPQGGSYNEQFF.

The chain links TRBV11-3 to TRBJ2-1, with TRBD2 matching 11 bases. CDR1 is SGHNT, CDR2 YENEEA, per germline. V shed 5 bases and J 4 bases; nucleotides not matched to a gene: 19. The CDR3 length is 20 residues. DNA of the CDR3: TGTGCCAGCAGCCCGGATGTGCTAGCGGGAGGTCTTGCTGGATACAATGAGCAGTTCTTC. It encodes CASSPDVLAGGLAGYNEQFF.

Only one count was recorded for this clone. The DNA for the CDR3 is TGTGCCAGCAGCTTGGGGGGCTCGACAGGGCTCGGTGGGGCCAACGTCCTGACTTTC. It translates to CASSLGGSTGLGGANVLTF. V usage is TRBV5-4 and J usage is TRBJ2-6; 7 bases match TRBD1. V gave up 0 bases and J gave up 3 bases; unmatched junction bases: 12. The CDR3 is 19 amino acids. CDR1 SGHNT and CDR2 YYREEE come from the germline V gene (reference sequence).

The chain is built from TRBV19 and TRBJ2-2, with 10 nucleotides matching TRBD2. CDR3 length equals 17 residues. V was pared by 4 bases and J by 4 bases, with 9 bases of the junction left unmatched. Germline-derived CDR1 and CDR2 are LNHDA and SQIVND (reference sequence). CDR3 sequence reads: CASSTQRAGGPTGELFF. In DNA form, the CDR3 reads TGTGCCAGTAGTACCCAAAGAGCGGGAGGGCCCACCGGGGAGCTGTTTTTT.